Below are 3 T cell receptor beta chains sequenced from a single sample in a study of T cell repertoires in cytomegalovirus infection (dated by TCRdb to between 2018 and 2021). Their specific antigens are unknown. Data came from an Illumina HiSeq 1500. TCRdb reanalyzed the raw reads on its own, using fastp at Q25 for trimming and MiXCR for clone calling, and kept in-frame beta chains. Rows are combined by CDR3 protein, so each entry shows the most common genes and DNA. In all, the sample holds 45,000 to 55,000 distinct CDR3 sequences, and 20% to 25% of those were seen once. Approximately 90% of the sample goes to the ten largest clones. The sample's treatment or condition, from its label and the paper: in vitro stimulation with specific CMV peptide epitopes to enrich CMV-specific T cells. This specimen consisted of CD8+ T cells from cultured PBMCs, obtained from culture after CMV antigen stimulation. The source of these receptors is a human donor in good health (CMV status not recorded). Some clones in this sample may be carry-over from other donors' samples.

In this sample, this clonotype turned up a few times. In nucleotides, the CDR3 is TGTGCCAGCAGTCCCGGGACAGGACAAGAGCAGTACTTC. Protein: CASSPGTGQEQYF. The chain recombines TRBV6-1 with TRBJ2-7; TRBD1 agrees at 8 bases. Germline values: CDR1 MNHNS, CDR2 SASEGT. This CDR3 has 13 amino acids. V was pared by 5 bases and J by 7 bases, with 7 bases of the junction left unmatched.

This clonotype appeared a single time. The V gene is TRBV12-3 or TRBV12-4, the J gene TRBJ1-5; D remains unclear. The germline V and J ends were trimmed by 5 bases and 0 bases, with 8 bases remaining between them. The CDR3 length is 14 residues. The CDR3 nucleotides read TGTGCCAGCAGTAGGGCATATAGCAATCAGCCCCAGCATTTT. It encodes CASSRAYSNQPQHF.

This sequence joins TRBV6-2 or TRBV6-3 and TRBJ1-5; tentative D call: TRBD1 (5 bases). The CDR3 runs 16 residues. The germline V and J ends were trimmed by 2 bases and 2 bases, with 13 bases remaining between them. The V gene's germline CDR1 is MNHEY and CDR2 SVGEGT. The CDR3 sequence is CASSYRRGAGNQPQHF. The CDR3 nucleotides are TGTGCCAGCAGTTACCGCCGAGGGGCGGGCAATCAGCCCCAGCATTTT.